This T cell receptor beta chain originates from a study of shared clonotypes between healthy human individuals. Germline CDR1 reads KGHSH; CDR2 reads LQKENI. This CDR3 region has 12 residues. V dropped 3 bases and J dropped 4 bases, with 6 bases sitting between them. The repertoire was sequenced with immunoSEQ multiplex PCR; TCRdb's copy has only in-frame clones and lacks some. Among more than 2,000,000 clones, over 85% were seen once, and the ten largest hold about 0.37%. This clonotype was obtained from a man aged 18 to 30 in good health. Some clones in this sample may be carry-over from other donors' samples. V usage is TRBV18 and J usage is TRBJ2-5; D remains unclear. Sequencing input: naive CD4+ T cells from PBMCs. The subset denotes: CD45RA+ positively selected. The CDR3 sequence: CASSPNVETQYF. CDR3 sequence (DNA): TGTGCCAGCTCACCGAATGTAGAGACCCAGTACTTC. Based on the CDR3 plus reference TRBV18 and TRBJ2-5, the full variable domain is NAGVMQNPRHLVRRRGQEARLRCSPMKGHSHVYWYRQLPEEGLKFMVYLQKENIIDESGMPKERFSAEFPKEGPSILRIQQVVRGDSAAYFCASSPNVETQYFGPGTRLLVL.